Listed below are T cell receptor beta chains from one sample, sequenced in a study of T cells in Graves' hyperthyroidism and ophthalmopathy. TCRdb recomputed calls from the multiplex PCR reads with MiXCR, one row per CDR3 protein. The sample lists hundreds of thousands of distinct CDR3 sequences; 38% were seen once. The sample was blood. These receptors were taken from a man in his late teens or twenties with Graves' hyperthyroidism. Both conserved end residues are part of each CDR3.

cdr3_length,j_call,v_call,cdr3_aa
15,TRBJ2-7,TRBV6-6,CASSYGDRSSYEQYF
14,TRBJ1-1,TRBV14,CASSQRTANTEAFF
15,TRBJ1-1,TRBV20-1,CSARDLGTGRTEAFF
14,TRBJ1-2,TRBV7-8,CASVGTANNYGYTF
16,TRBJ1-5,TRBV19,CASSLGDRGGNQPQHF
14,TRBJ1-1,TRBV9,CATIRAGMNTEAFF
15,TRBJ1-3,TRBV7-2,CASSFRGINGNTIYF
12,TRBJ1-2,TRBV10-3,CATRDRKEGYTF
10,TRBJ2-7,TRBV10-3,CAIRDRGQYF
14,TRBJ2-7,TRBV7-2,CASSEGTLSYEQYF
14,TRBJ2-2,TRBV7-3,CASSLTGVARELFF
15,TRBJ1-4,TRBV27,CASRGSGTGGEKLFF
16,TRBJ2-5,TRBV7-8,CASSLELAVVQETQYF
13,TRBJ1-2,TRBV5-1,CASSVPDNYGYTF
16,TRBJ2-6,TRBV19,CASSRDRISVANVLTF